This entry describes one TCR beta chain. The antigen it recognizes is unknown. Per-base qualities were not stored, and no clone one base away is much larger. Counted from cysteine to phenylalanine, this CDR3 has 15 amino acids. Of the read, only the CDR3 DNA is kept; its 45 bases are in frame from base 1. Between the V and J ends, shortened by 6 bases and 6 bases respectively, the junction contains 20 bases. The germline V gene specifies SGHTA as CDR1 and FQGNSA as CDR2. Ficoll-Paque density gradient centrifugation was used to isolate PBMCs. The record originates from a study of T-cell memory formation after mild COVID-19 (dated by TCRdb to the early 2020s). About the full investigation: TCR sequence clusters from the two donors were found to be largely donor specific. Two young, previously healthy adult volunteers, one female and one male, were included in the cohort. In a couple of donors, T-cell clones that expanded and contracted after mild COVID-19 were tracked by sequencing TCRalpha and TCRbeta repertoires over time. Summary of the overall study and its limitations: Only a couple of mild cases were covered in the study, and larger cohorts including severe cases with pre-infection samples were considered necessary. Contracting CD4+ clones were found mainly in CM and EM memory subsets, while CD8+ clones were enriched in EMRA. The second-wave clones that peaked on day 37 were not confirmed to be SARS-CoV-2 specific. From day 15 to 85, contracting clones showed balanced CD4/CD8 phenotypes, whereas a second wave of clones that expanded from day 15 to 37 leaned towards CD4+. Some responding clones were detected in pre-infection memory, which suggested that pre-existing cross-reactive memory T cells had joined the SARS-CoV-2 response.

Sequencing relied on an Illumina NovaSeq 6000. Using 5'RACE with constant-segment primers, TCRalpha and TCRbeta cDNA libraries were constructed, with sample barcodes and unique molecular identifiers added in the process. RNA was extracted from every sample with Trizol reagent. The libraries were amplified in two PCR steps, and the second step added a second sample barcode and Illumina TruSeq adapters. Libraries were sequenced on an Illumina NovaSeq with 2 x 150 bp paired-end reads. In the paper's pipeline: The reads were demultiplexed and collapsed into UMI-guided consensus sequences using migec v1.2.7. Using mixcr v2.1.11, UMI consensuses were aligned to TRA and TRB V and J templates and then assembled into clonotypes. Expanded or contracted clonotypes were those called significant by both edgeR and NoisET, with noise models trained on biological replicates. edgeR calls used a false discovery rate-adjusted p below 0.01 and a log2 fold-change threshold of 1. PCA with hierarchical clustering of max-normalized trajectories of the 1000 most abundant clonotypes was used as exploratory dynamics analysis. The CD4 or CD8 phenotype of responding clones was assigned using the separately sequenced CD4+ and CD8+ repertoires. TCRdb's own reprocessing of the public reads used fastp at Q25 and MiXCR and kept productive beta chains. Under each unique CDR3 protein, matching rows form one entry showing the most common genes and DNA. The V and J calls were determined by TCRdb, not by the authors. The sample table lists around 320,000 distinct CDR3 sequences, roughly a fifth of them with a count of one. The top ten constitute around 21% of the sample.

The chain is encoded by TRBV7-2 joined to TRBJ1-1, with TRBD1 as a weak D call on 5 bases. The sequencing sample was made of PBMCs or a T cell subset sorted from them (not recorded which). This sequence was found in a man between 18 and 35 years old who had mild COVID-19 (a few samples of this study predate the infection). The sample titles of this study are shuffled in the database, so cell type and time point are left out; the donor was told from shared clones. The CDR3 protein: CASRPVGGLNSEAFF. DNA sequence: TGTGCCAGCAGGCCCGTGGGGGGATTAAACTCTGAAGCTTTCTTT.